Given below is one T cell receptor beta chain in context. The data were obtained in a study of T cell responses to AZD1222 COVID-19 vaccine. The table came from immunoSEQ multiplex PCR; TCRdb's copy has only in-frame clones and leaves some out. The sample has approximately 50,000 clones, about 86% seen once. Germline CDR1 and CDR2: MNHEY and SVGAGI. The CDR3 is 13 residues long. The ends were cut back, 6 bases at V and 4 bases at J, with 13 bases in the middle. The sample was peripheral blood, taken 28 days after the second AZD1222 dose. This clonotype originated in an adult who received the AZD1222 COVID-19 vaccine. This sequence joins TRBV6-5 and TRBJ2-7, with D perhaps TRBD1 (6 bases). The CDR3 DNA reads as TGTGCCAGCAGGGGAAGGGGGTCGTACGAGCAGTACTTC. Translated, it gives CASRGRGSYEQYF.